The next 31 T cell receptor beta chains were all read from a single sample in a study of T cell repertoires in cytomegalovirus infection. TCRdb redid the calling of the reads with MiXCR, one entry per CDR3 protein. The data show over 450,000 distinct CDR3 sequences, roughly 10% seen once. The sample comprised PBMCs. These TCRs come from a human donor in good health (CMV status not recorded). Some clones in this sample may be carry-over from other donors' samples.

The chain combines TRBV5-4 with TRBJ1-1; D gene uncertain. Trimming removed 5 bases from V and 0 bases from J, with 11 bases in between. The CDR3 covers 14 residues. CDR1 is SGHNT and CDR2 is YYREEE in the germline V gene (reference sequence). The CDR3 nucleotides read TGTGCCAGCAGGAACCGGATCATGAACACTGAAGCTTTCTTT. It codes for CASRNRIMNTEAFF.

The V call is TRBV30, the J call TRBJ2-3; D call uncertain. V was clipped by 2 bases and J by 0 bases, with 3 bases between them. CDR1 and CDR2 from the germline V gene are GTSNPN and SVGIG (reference sequence). This CDR3 contains 12 residues. The CDR3 DNA sequence: TGTGCCTGGAGTCCTAGCACAGATACGCAGTATTTT. This encodes CAWSPSTDTQYF.

The sample holds many counts of this clonotype. The chain links TRBV12-3 or TRBV12-4 to TRBJ2-7; TRBD2 agrees at 15 bases. The length of the CDR3 is 15 residues. Germline trimming cut 0 bases from V and 6 bases from J; bases unmatched to any gene: 0. In nucleotides, the CDR3 is TGTGCCAGCAGTTTAGCGGGACTAGCGGGAGGCGAGCAGTACTTC. Protein: CASSLAGLAGGEQYF.

This clonotype showed up many times. J is TRBJ2-3 and V is TRBV13; 8 bases line up with TRBD1. Losses at the gene ends were 4 bases for V and 1 base for J; bases not matched to a gene: 4. CDR3 length: 15 amino acids. Germline CDR1 and CDR2: PRHDT and FYEKMQ (reference sequence). The CDR3 here is CASSSDRGGTDTQYF. The CDR3 DNA is TGTGCCAGCAGCTCTGACAGGGGAGGCACAGATACGCAGTATTTT.

This clonotype was seen repeatedly, ten times or more. The gene calls are TRBV6-5 and TRBJ2-7; TRBD2 matches at 9 bases. In germline, CDR1 is MNHEY, CDR2 SVGAGI. The CDR3 is 15 amino acids. V dropped 5 bases and J dropped 6; count of bases not matched to a gene: 11. The CDR3 region has the DNA TGTGCCAGCAGTCTCACAGCGGGAGGCGGAGTCGAGCAGTACTTC. Translation: CASSLTAGGGVEQYF.

This clonotype was counted ten times or more. The chain has TRBV11-2 and TRBJ1-4, with D maybe TRBD1 (5 bases). Trimming cost V 4 bases and J 0 bases, with 9 bases left between them. Germline CDR1 and CDR2: SGHAT and FQNNGV. The CDR3 consists of 15 residues. CDR3 in DNA: TGTGCCAGCAGCTCGGGACTGACAACTAATGAAAAACTGTTTTTT. The encoded protein is CASSSGLTTNEKLFF.

The table lists this clonotype with many counts. The chain carries TRBV10-3 and TRBJ2-1; the match to TRBD2 covers 10 bases. Germline-derived CDR1 and CDR2 are ENHRY and SYGVKD. The J segment lost 8 bases and the V segment lost 8 bases, leaving 9 bases of the junction unmatched. The CDR3 totals 14 residues. The CDR3 bases are TGTGCCATCCGTACTAGCGGGATTGAGGATGAGCAGTTCTTC. Translation: CAIRTSGIEDEQFF.

This clonotype appeared many times. The chain combines TRBV15 with TRBJ1-4; TRBD1 might be the D (5 bases). In germline, CDR1 is LNHNV, CDR2 YYDKDF (reference sequence). V was trimmed by 6 bases and J by 4 bases, leaving 9 bases between them. The CDR3 sequence is 13 residues long. For the CDR3, the DNA is TGTGCCACCAGTACCGACAGTAATGAAAAACTGTTTTTT. Translated, it gives CATSTDSNEKLFF.

In this sample, this clonotype turned up many times. The chain joins TRBV20-1 to TRBJ1-1; D uncertain. This CDR3 region has 14 residues. The V gene's germline CDR1 is DFQATT and CDR2 SNEGSKA (reference sequence). The germline V and J ends were trimmed by 0 bases and 2 bases, with 10 bases remaining between them. The CDR3 sequence: CSARDPKLNTEAFF. The CDR3 region has the DNA TGCAGTGCTAGAGATCCCAAGCTCAACACTGAAGCTTTCTTT.

There are many counts of this clonotype. V and J are TRBV12-3 or TRBV12-4 and TRBJ2-5, with D perhaps matching TRBD2 (6 bases). Trimming stripped 5 bases from V and 4 bases from J, with 14 bases between. The CDR3 runs 14 residues. CDR3 DNA: TGTGCCAGCAGTCGGGCCGGGGGTGGAGAGACCCAGTACTTC. The encoded protein is CASSRAGGGETQYF.

The chain links TRBV19 to TRBJ1-6; 9 positions match TRBD1. The CDR3 is made up of 14 amino acids. V was clipped by 5 bases and J by 7 bases; unmatched bases: 3. Germline V gives CDR1 LNHDA, CDR2 SQIVND (reference sequence). CDR3 in amino acids: CASSYGTGNSPLHF. In DNA form, the CDR3 reads TGTGCCAGTAGTTATGGGACAGGGAATTCACCCCTCCACTTT.

This clonotype came up a few times. The V gene is TRBV5-1, the J gene TRBJ2-2; TRBD2 might be the D (6 bases). Trimming removed 0 bases from V and 2 bases from J, with 11 bases in between. The CDR3 has 16 residues. The V gene's germline CDR1 is SGHRS and CDR2 YFSETQ. CDR3 bases: TGCGCCAGCAGCTTGGAGGTTAGCGGTAACACCGGGGAGCTGTTTTTT. This sequence encodes CASSLEVSGNTGELFF. The full variable domain, in which reference TRBV5-1 and TRBJ2-2 provide the parts outside the CDR3, is KAGVTQTPRYLIKTRGQQVTLSCSPISGHRSVSWYQQTPGQGLQFLFEYFSETQRNKGNFPGRFSGRQFSNSRSEMNVSTLELGDSALYLCASSLEVSGNTGELFFGEGSRLTVL.

Ten or more counts support this clonotype. V is TRBV14 and J is TRBJ2-1; perhaps TRBD2 as D (5 bases). V was shortened by 6 bases and J by 5 bases, with 14 bases between the two germline ends. The CDR3 spans 14 residues. The V gene's germline CDR1 is SGHDN and CDR2 FVKESK. The chain's CDR3 is CASRLARGDNEQFF. In DNA form, the CDR3 reads TGTGCCAGCAGATTAGCCCGGGGTGACAATGAGCAGTTCTTC.

This clonotype showed up many times. The chain joins TRBV7-2 to TRBJ2-1, with a weak D call TRBD2 (6 bases). The length of the CDR3 is 15 residues. Trimming left V 5 bases short and J 2 bases short, with 13 bases between. CDR1 is SGHTA, CDR2 FQGNSA, per germline. The CDR3 protein is CASSPRAGTYNEQFF. The CDR3 nucleotides read TGTGCCAGCAGCCCCCGAGCGGGTACCTACAATGAGCAGTTCTTC.

This clonotype was seen ten or more times. V usage is TRBV14 and J usage is TRBJ1-5, with 7 bases fitting TRBD1. The CDR3 is made up of 13 amino acids. CDR1 is SGHDN, CDR2 FVKESK, per germline. V shed 3 bases, J shed 9 bases, and the junction held 5 bases outside the gene matches. DNA for the CDR3: TGTGCCAGCAGCCAGGGACAGCATCGGCCCCAGCATTTT. It codes for CASSQGQHRPQHF.

In this sample, this clonotype turned up many times. V and J are TRBV15 and TRBJ2-1; D may correspond to TRBD1 or TRBD2 (6 bases each). This CDR3 is built from 14 residues. The V gene's germline CDR1 is LNHNV and CDR2 YYDKDF (reference sequence). Trimming cost V 1 base and J 9 bases, with 13 bases left between them. CDR3 nucleotide sequence: TGTGCCACCAGCAGAGGTACAGGGAGGTCTGAGCAGTTCTTC. It is translated as CATSRGTGRSEQFF.

This clonotype was counted ten times or more. The genes are TRBV5-4 and TRBJ2-1, with D possibly matching TRBD2 (6 bases). The CDR3 has 18 amino acids. V lost 4 bases and J lost 3, with 23 bases in between. CDR1 SGHNT and CDR2 YYREEE come from the germline V gene (reference sequence). For the CDR3, the DNA is TGTGCCAGCAGCCCTGGGGGGACTCTCTTTGAAGGCTACAATGAGCAGTTCTTC. This sequence encodes CASSPGGTLFEGYNEQFF.

The chain carries TRBV9 and TRBJ2-7, with TRBD2 as a possible D gene (6 bases). CDR3 length equals 15 residues. Germline V gene data show CDR1 as SGDLS and CDR2 as YYNGEE. V was pared by 0 bases and J by 7 bases, with 17 bases between. The CDR3 is CASSVGGDVVGEQYF. The CDR3 DNA reads TGTGCCAGCAGCGTAGGCGGGGATGTCGTCGGGGAGCAGTACTTC.

This clonotype occurred many times. The chain is built from TRBV6-5 and TRBJ1-1, with no clear D. Germline assignment: CDR1 MNHEY and CDR2 SVGAGI. This CDR3 region has 12 residues. Trimming stripped 2 bases from V and 6 bases from J, with 7 bases between. DNA of the CDR3: TGTGCCAGCAGTTACCCAGAGGCTGAAGCTTTCTTT. Translation: CASSYPEAEAFF.

This clonotype has ten or more counts. CDR3 coding DNA: TGTGCCAGCAGTTTGATGAATCAGCCCCAGCATTTT. It encodes CASSLMNQPQHF. V and J are TRBV12-3 or TRBV12-4 and TRBJ1-5; D is ambiguous. Trimming removed 3 bases at V and 4 bases at J, with 4 bases between. The CDR3 runs 12 residues.

Ten or more counts support this clonotype. V and J are TRBV7-9 and TRBJ2-2; D not certain. The CDR3 is made up of 14 amino acids. Germline V gene sequence: CDR1 SEHNR, CDR2 FQNEAQ (reference sequence). Deletions cut 5 bases from V and 7 bases from J, with 14 bases between. DNA for the CDR3: TGTGCCAGCAGCGTCCGTATGGGTAGCGGGGAGCTGTTTTTT. It translates to CASSVRMGSGELFF.

The chain recombines TRBV20-1 with TRBJ2-7; perhaps TRBD2 as D (7 bases). The CDR3 sequence is 13 residues long. V was trimmed by 4 bases and J by 0 bases, leaving 10 bases between them. The germline V gene encodes CDR1 DFQATT and CDR2 SNEGSKA (reference sequence). This CDR3 reads CSAIGGLSYEQYF. The CDR3 coding sequence is TGCAGTGCTATCGGGGGGCTCTCCTACGAGCAGTACTTC.

This clonotype was recorded at least ten times. This rearrangement joins TRBV19 to TRBJ2-1; the D is unclear. The CDR3 has 15 residues. Germline V gene data show CDR1 as LNHDA and CDR2 as SQIVND (reference sequence). V was trimmed by 0 bases and J by 4 bases, leaving 10 bases between them. DNA for the CDR3: TGTGCCAGTAGTATAGACGCTTTGATTTACAATGAGCAGTTCTTC. This translates into CASSIDALIYNEQFF. The whole variable domain, filled in from reference TRBV19 and TRBJ2-1, reads DGGITQSPKYLFRKEGQNVTLSCEQNLNHDAMYWYRQDPGQGLRLIYYSQIVNDFQKGDIAEGYSVSREKKESFPLTVTSAQKNPTAFYLCASSIDALIYNEQFFGPGTRLTVL.

In its sample, this clonotype was seen many times. CDR3 sequence: CASSPAGTSVPYEQYF. In DNA form, the CDR3 reads TGTGCCAGCAGTCCCGCCGGGACTAGCGTACCCTACGAGCAGTACTTC. The chain has TRBV12-3 or TRBV12-4 and TRBJ2-7, with 10 bases that match TRBD2. This CDR3 contains 16 residues. Trimming at V came to 5 bases and at J to 2 bases, leaving 9 bases not matched to a gene.

The J gene is TRBJ1-1, the V gene TRBV28; 8 nucleotides match TRBD1. The V gene's germline CDR1 is MDHEN and CDR2 SYDVKM. V dropped 7 bases and J dropped 4; count of bases not matched to a gene: 5. The CDR3 has 13 amino acids. The CDR3 spells CASKVQGGTEAFF. Written as DNA, the CDR3 is TGTGCCAGCAAGGTACAGGGGGGCACTGAAGCTTTCTTT.

This clonotype was seen more than once but under ten times. The CDR3 reads CAWSVQRTSGTGELFF. The CDR3 DNA reads as TGTGCCTGGAGTGTACAAAGGACTAGCGGAACCGGGGAGCTGTTTTTT. The chain links TRBV30 to TRBJ2-2; TRBD2 agrees at 10 bases. The CDR3 is 16 amino acids. Unmatched junction bases numbered 6, after V lost 0 bases and J lost 5 bases. From germline, CDR1 is GTSNPN and CDR2 SVGIG (reference sequence). Full variable domain (rest looked up from reference TRBV30 and TRBJ2-2): SQTIHQWPATLVQPVGSPLSLECTVEGTSNPNLYWYRQAAGRGLQLLFYSVGIGQISSEVPQNLSASRPQDRQFILSSKKLLLSDSGFYLCAWSVQRTSGTGELFFGEGSRLTVL.

Ten or more counts support this clonotype. The V and J genes are TRBV4-1 and TRBJ2-4; TRBD2 aligns across 15 bases. Germline CDR1 is MGHRA and CDR2 is YSYEKL. Unmatched junction bases numbered 5, after V lost 4 bases and J lost 1 base. This CDR3 region has 18 residues. CDR3 sequence (DNA): TGCGCCAGCAGCCTAGGACTAGCGGGGGGGCCGGCCAAAAACATTCAGTACTTC. Its protein product is CASSLGLAGGPAKNIQYF.

This clonotype was observed a handful of times. This rearrangement joins TRBV19 to TRBJ1-6, with 12 bases lining up with TRBD1. V lost 8 bases to trimming and J lost 5 bases; unmatched junction nucleotides: 10. CDR1 is LNHDA, CDR2 SQIVND, per germline (reference sequence). The CDR3 has 17 residues. CDR3: CASRRGTGGADNSPLHF. For the CDR3, the DNA is TGTGCCAGTCGAAGAGGGACAGGGGGCGCAGATAATTCACCCCTCCACTTT.

Comments on this clonotype: Since the CDR3 does not end with the conserved phenylalanine or tryptophan, this likely comes from a read error. The chain combines TRBV27 with TRBJ2-1, with D possibly matching TRBD2 (6 bases). CDR1 MNHEY and CDR2 SMNVEV come from the germline V gene (reference sequence). Trimming pared 8 bases from V and 0 bases from J, leaving 11 bases between. This CDR3 comprises 14 residues. Here the CDR3 reads CASPRDSSYNEQFS. The CDR3 DNA is TGTGCCAGCCCCCGGGACTCCTCCTACAATGAGCAGTTCTCC.

The sample holds many counts of this clonotype. The chain uses TRBV2 and TRBJ2-7; D is perhaps TRBD1 (6 bases). CDR3 length: 13 residues. Trimming removed 4 bases at V and 5 bases at J, with 12 bases between. Germline V lookup: CDR1 SNHLY, CDR2 FYNNEI. The CDR3 DNA reads TGTGCCAGCAGTGCGAGGGGGTTCAACGAGCAGTACTTC. Amino acids: CASSARGFNEQYF. The full variable domain, in which reference TRBV2 and TRBJ2-7 provide the parts outside the CDR3, is EPEVTQTPSHQVTQMGQEVILRCVPISNHLYFYWYRQILGQKVEFLVSFYNNEISEKSEIFDDQFSVERPDGSNFTLKIRSTKLEDSAMYFCASSARGFNEQYFGPGTRLTVT.

The rearrangement links TRBV3-1 to TRBJ2-1, with TRBD2 matching over 13 bases. The CDR3 contains 16 residues. The J segment lost 9 bases and the V segment lost 7 bases, leaving 12 bases of the junction unmatched. Germline V CDR1 and CDR2: LGHDT, YNNKEL (reference sequence). This CDR3 is CASTPTSGGVFGEQFF. CDR3 nucleotides: TGTGCCAGCACCCCAACTAGCGGGGGGGTTTTCGGTGAGCAGTTCTTC.